The next 16 T cell receptor beta chains were all read from a single sample in a study of T cells in Graves' hyperthyroidism and ophthalmopathy. Template material for amplifying TCR beta CDR3 regions consisted of RNA transcripts. The primer set for the first-round RT-PCR of the TCR CDR3 was HTBI. From the multiplex PCR reads, TCRdb called clonotypes with MiXCR, one entry per CDR3 protein. Of about 420,000 distinct CDR3 sequences in the sample, roughly 13% were seen once. The sample was blood. The receptors were gathered from a woman between 18 and 30 years old with Graves' hyperthyroidism.

This clonotype was counted once. This chain uses TRBV6-9 with TRBJ1-1; D is undetermined. Deletions cut 3 bases from V and 3 bases from J, with 8 bases between. In germline, CDR1 is MNHGY, CDR2 SVAAGI. The CDR3 contains 13 residues. The CDR3 is CASSYLSDTEAFF. The CDR3 coding sequence is TGTGCCAGCAGTTACCTCAGCGACACTGAAGCTTTCTTT.

Many counts were recorded for this clonotype. V is TRBV27 and J is TRBJ1-5, with D possibly TRBD1 on 5 matching bases. Looked up from germline, CDR1 is MNHEY and CDR2 is SMNVEV (reference sequence). V lost 5 bases, J lost 2 bases, and 7 bases lay in between. The CDR3 covers 13 residues. DNA of the CDR3: TGTGCCAGCAGTCCGGGACGCAATCAGCCCCAGCATTTT. Translation gives CASSPGRNQPQHF.

This clonotype was counted at least ten times. The chain links TRBV25-1 to TRBJ2-4, with 8 bases matching TRBD2. The germline V gene has CDR1 MGHDK and CDR2 SYGVNS. V lost 6 bases to trimming and J lost 0 bases; unmatched junction nucleotides: 16. The CDR3 extends over 19 amino acids. The CDR3 DNA reads TGTGCCAGCAGCGGGGGCGGCTCTGAAGCGGGGGTAGCCAAAAACATTCAGTACTTC. It specifies CASSGGGSEAGVAKNIQYF.

This clonotype was found many times. The chain has TRBV18 and TRBJ2-1; TRBD2 aligns across 10 bases. This CDR3 is built from 14 residues. Germline V gene lookup returns CDR1 KGHSH and CDR2 LQKENI. Germline trimming cut 3 bases from V and 7 bases from J; bases unmatched to any gene: 3. CDR3 residues: CASSPSGRMNEQFF. The DNA for the CDR3 is TGTGCCAGCTCACCTAGCGGGAGGATGAATGAGCAGTTCTTC.

This clonotype was seen repeatedly, ten times or more. V and J are TRBV7-3 and TRBJ2-5, with D possibly being TRBD1 (5 bases). The CDR3 extends over 15 amino acids. CDR1 and CDR2 (germline): SGHTA, FQGTGA. V shed 2 bases and J shed 1 base, with 11 bases lying between them. The CDR3 bases are TGTGCCAGCAGCTTATATCCAGGGATCCAAGAGACCCAGTACTTC. Protein: CASSLYPGIQETQYF.

This clonotype has more than one count but fewer than ten. The V and J genes are TRBV5-5 and TRBJ2-1, with 12 nucleotides matching TRBD2. The CDR3 is made up of 16 amino acids. CDR1 is SGHKS and CDR2 is YYEKEE in the germline V gene (reference sequence). Losses at the gene ends were 5 bases for V and 7 bases for J; bases not matched to a gene: 10. This CDR3 reads CASSGPLAGGTNEQFF. CDR3 coding DNA: TGTGCCAGCAGTGGACCACTAGCGGGAGGCACTAATGAGCAGTTCTTC.

V gene TRBV5-1 combines with J gene TRBJ1-2; the match to TRBD1 covers 12 bases. V gave up 4 bases and J gave up 7 bases; unmatched junction bases: 5. The length of the CDR3 is 14 residues. Looked up from germline, CDR1 is SGHRS and CDR2 is YFSETQ. The CDR3 DNA reads as TGCGCCAGCAGCCAGGGACAGGGGGCGACTGGCTACACCTTC. Protein: CASSQGQGATGYTF.

The chain carries TRBV7-2 and TRBJ1-1; no firm D call. V lost 0 bases and J 0 bases, leaving 11 bases between the germline ends. The CDR3 is 16 residues long. Germline CDR1 is SGHTA and CDR2 is FQGNSA. The CDR3 sequence is CASSLAPRTMNTEAFF. The CDR3 DNA is TGTGCCAGCAGCTTAGCCCCAAGGACGATGAACACTGAAGCTTTCTTT.

Ten or more counts support this clonotype. The chain recombines TRBV2 with TRBJ2-3; 13 nucleotides match TRBD2. The CDR3 is made up of 15 amino acids. The V gene's germline CDR1 is SNHLY and CDR2 FYNNEI. V was clipped by 4 bases and J by 7 bases; unmatched bases: 5. CDR3 region: CASSGTSGSSNTQYF. The CDR3 nucleotides are TGTGCCAGCAGTGGGACTAGCGGGAGTTCGAATACGCAGTATTTT.

About this clonotype itself: A much more abundant neighbour one base away suggests this may be a read error. The V and J genes are TRBV7-9 and TRBJ1-1, with TRBD1 identical over 7 bases. This CDR3 has 14 amino acids. V shed 0 bases, J shed 9 bases, and the junction held 7 bases outside the gene matches. The germline V gene encodes CDR1 SEHNR and CDR2 FQNEAQ (reference sequence). In DNA, the CDR3 is TGTGCCAGCAGCTTAGCGAACAGGGGCTTTAAAGCTTTCTTT. Its protein product is CASSLANRGFKAFF.

This clonotype was counted many times. This chain joins TRBV20-1 and TRBJ2-7, with a weak D call TRBD2 (6 bases). Germline assignment: CDR1 DFQATT and CDR2 SNEGSKA (reference sequence). V was cut by 0 bases and J by 1 base, with 13 bases left in between. The CDR3 is 15 amino acids. In DNA form, the CDR3 reads TGCAGTGCTAGAGATGCCAGCGGGCTTTCCTACGAGCAGTACTTC. This encodes CSARDASGLSYEQYF.

This chain connects TRBV6-1 to TRBJ1-4; 7 bases map to TRBD1. V trimming: 5 bases; J trimming: 0 bases; junction bases outside the gene matches: 3. Germline-derived CDR1 and CDR2 are MNHNS and SASEGT. The CDR3 covers 15 residues. CDR3 nucleotides: TGTGCCAGCAGTCGGACAGGCGCAACTAATGAAAAACTGTTTTTT. Translation: CASSRTGATNEKLFF.

V usage is TRBV3-1 and J usage is TRBJ2-3; maybe TRBD2 (7 bases). Trimming took off 1 base at V and 5 bases at J, with 22 bases between the two ends. The CDR3 contains 18 residues. Germline CDR1 and CDR2: LGHDT and YNNKEL (reference sequence). This CDR3 is CASSQVPRAQGGEDTQYF. Here the CDR3 DNA reads TGTGCCAGCAGCCAAGTTCCCCGGGCCCAAGGGGGGGAAGATACGCAGTATTTT.

This clonotype was recorded a few times. This chain joins TRBV20-1 and TRBJ2-5; 7 nucleotides line up with TRBD2. V shed 3 bases, J shed 4 bases, and the junction held 14 bases outside the gene matches. The CDR3 contains 16 residues. The germline V gene has CDR1 DFQATT and CDR2 SNEGSKA (reference sequence). In nucleotides, the CDR3 is TGCAGTGCTAGGAGGCGGGAGAGCGGGGCCGGAGAGACCCAGTACTTC. Residues: CSARRRESGAGETQYF.

This clonotype was counted many times. The chain employs TRBV12-3 or TRBV12-4 and TRBJ2-1, with TRBD2 as a possible D gene (6 bases). Trimming stripped 5 bases from V and 2 bases from J, with 16 bases between. CDR3 length: 16 residues. The CDR3 loop is CASSDTRGGAYNEQFF. CDR3 coding DNA: TGTGCCAGCAGTGATACAAGGGGAGGCGCCTACAATGAGCAGTTCTTC.

A few counts support this clonotype. The chain links TRBV13 to TRBJ2-5; D perhaps matches TRBD1 (6 bases). The CDR3 has 12 residues. V shed 3 bases and J shed 6 bases, with 8 bases lying between them. Germline V gene data show CDR1 as PRHDT and CDR2 as FYEKMQ (reference sequence). CDR3 residues: CASSFGQQTQYF. The CDR3 bases are TGTGCCAGCAGCTTTGGACAGCAGACCCAGTACTTC.